This TCR beta chain came from a study of blood T cell repertoires in COVID-19. Produced via immunoSEQ multiplex PCR; TCRdb's table is partial and in-frame only. Here the sample spans 200,000 to 300,000 clones, roughly 90% being singletons. CDR1 is MDHEN and CDR2 is SYDVKM in the germline V gene. The CDR3 sequence is 13 residues long. V was cut by 5 bases and J by 5 bases, with 10 bases left in between. This clone was recorded many times. The rearrangement uses TRBV28 and TRBJ1-5; D unclear. Sequencing was carried out using peripheral blood. This TCR came from a man aged 60 to 69 with acute or convalescent COVID-19. As DNA, the CDR3 is TGTGCCAGCAGTCCCGACACTTATCAGCCCCAGCATTTT. Translation: CASSPDTYQPQHF.